This TCR beta chain was identified during a study of blood T cell repertoires in COVID-19. Looked up from germline, CDR1 is SEHNR and CDR2 is FQNEAQ (reference sequence). CDR3 length: 15 amino acids. V was cut by 5 bases and J by 2 bases, with 15 bases left in between. This clone has just a few counts. The authors' processing: Estimation of nucleated cell counts was performed using reference gene primer amplification. Generated by immunoSEQ multiplex PCR, the TCRdb table keeps only in-frame clones and is missing some. V and J calls and clone size are given by that table; D and trimming were obtained from the DNA. The sample yields about 120,000 clones, over 55% seen once.

The sequenced sample consisted of peripheral blood. This sequence originates from a woman in her 70s with acute or convalescent COVID-19. V is TRBV7-9 and J is TRBJ2-5; possible D gene TRBD2, 6 bases. The CDR3 loop reads CASSAGRAVQETQYF. The CDR3 DNA sequence: TGTGCCAGCAGCGCGGGACGGGCAGTTCAAGAGACCCAGTACTTC.